The present T cell receptor beta chain was sequenced within a study of shared clonotypes between healthy human individuals. General study findings and limits: On the whole, naive subsets had larger estimated richness than memory subsets had. An anticipated effect of sequencing depth on clonotype sharing among donors was recognized.

On this clone itself: Its matching antigen is unknown.

Subsets obtained from CD4+ cells comprised CD45RA+ naive and CD45RA-negative memory cells. In germline, CDR1 is SGHTA, CDR2 FQGNSA. V lost 0 bases and J 0 bases, leaving 5 bases between the germline ends. The CDR3 runs to 14 residues. Several immunoSEQ plates received, in even portions, the genomic DNA of each subset. The method was immunoSEQ multiplex PCR; TCRdb's version includes in-frame clones alone and lacks a portion of them. Found here are roughly 1.4 million clones, approximately 98.5% of them singletons; the top ten hold roughly 0.36%. Sequenced sample: naive CD4+ T cells sorted from blood. Indicated subset: CD45RA+ positively selected. V and J are TRBV7-2 and TRBJ1-2, with no clear D. This sequence was found in a man aged 25-40 years in good health. In nucleotides, the CDR3 is TGTGCCAGCAGCTTAGCGAGTCCTAACTATGGCTACACCTTC. Amino acid sequence: CASSLASPNYGYTF.